This TCR beta chain was identified during a study of CD8 T cells in Susac syndrome. Random hexamers primed reverse transcription of roughly 0.5 to 1 ug RNA. Coverage of TCR beta CDR3 amplification by immunoSEQ multiplex PCR extended to 54 Vbeta and 13 Jbeta. One entry per CDR3 protein results from TCRdb running MiXCR on the immunoSEQ multiplex PCR reads. The sample shows 400,000 or so distinct CDR3 sequences, roughly 85% of them seen only once. From blood CD8+ and CD4+ T cells, the TCR beta chain was sequenced. This TCR derives from a human donor with multiple sclerosis. Specimen: CD8+ T cells from PBMCs.

CDR3 coding DNA: TGCGCCAGCAGTGCCAGGGGTGAAGAAAAACTGTTTTTT. Translated: CASSARGEEKLFF. The chain couples TRBV10-1 to TRBJ1-4; TRBD1 might be the D (6 bases). The germline V gene encodes CDR1 WNHNN and CDR2 SYGVQD (reference sequence). CDR3 size: 13 residues. Trimming stripped 4 bases from V and 8 bases from J, with 11 bases between.